This T cell receptor (beta chain) was documented in a study of blood T cells in healthy people across ages. Findings of the study overall: It was the long-lived donors that had more naive CD4+ cells and higher diversity than aged donors. Diversity figures based on one million T cells were deemed too low.

On this clonotype: The antigen remains undetermined.

This CDR3 comprises 15 residues. Germline CDR1 reads KGHDR; CDR2 reads SFDVKD. The ends were cut back, 5 bases at V and 6 bases at J, with 16 bases in the middle. Total RNA was isolated from each sample in quantities of at least 5 micrograms. A second about 7 to 11 cycle PCR used barcoded and J-beta primers. TCRdb reanalysed the 5' RACE reads using MiXCR and keeps one entry per CDR3 protein. The sample lists 600,000 or so distinct CDR3 sequences, around 21% occurring once. V and J are TRBV24-1 and TRBJ2-1; D possibly corresponds to TRBD2 (5 bases). The receptor was derived from a man in his 70s in good health. The sequenced material came from blood. CDR3 nucleotide sequence: TGTGCCACCAGTGCCGGTGAGAGAGGGATCAATGAGCAGTTCTTC. It yields the protein CATSAGERGINEQFF.